This T cell receptor beta chain comes out of a study of Ad26.COV2.S vaccination and SARS-CoV-2 variants. Treatment reported: about 20 received Ad26.COV2.S at low or high dose, single or two shots; several received placebo; per-sample allocation not given. Sampling took place 63 days after the first vaccine or placebo injection. Unmatched junction bases numbered 4, after V lost 2 bases and J lost 3 bases. CDR3 length: 15 amino acids. Germline V gene lookup returns CDR1 LGHNA and CDR2 YSLEER. This table comes from immunoSEQ multiplex PCR, and its TCRdb copy is limited to in-frame clones, with some not included. Here the sample spans around 310,000 clones, 85% to 90% being singletons.

The sample in question was peripheral blood, obtained in a trial of Ad26.COV2.S vaccine versus placebo. The receptor was derived from a person aged 18-65 years who received the Ad26.COV2.S COVID-19 vaccine or a placebo. The chain is built from TRBV4-3 and TRBJ2-1; 7 bases fit TRBD2. CDR3 region: CASSQSPGGYNEQFF. In DNA, the CDR3 is TGCGCCAGCAGCCAATCCCCGGGGGGCTACAATGAGCAGTTCTTC.